The 8 T cell receptor beta chains in this list originate from one sample, sequenced in a study of blood T cell repertoires in COVID-19. TCRdb keeps only in-frame clones here, not all; method: immunoSEQ multiplex PCR. The sample lists a few hundred thousand clones, around 86% seen once, with about 1.7% in the top ten. Input material: peripheral blood. The receptors come from a woman between 50 and 59 years old with acute or convalescent COVID-19.

The rearrangement uses TRBV12-3 or TRBV12-4 and TRBJ1-4; 9 nucleotides agree with TRBD1. The ends lost 5 bases at V and 7 bases at J; junction bases unmatched: 2. The CDR3 runs 13 residues. CDR3 protein: CASSPGQGEKLFF. The CDR3 DNA sequence: TGTGCCAGCAGTCCGGGACAGGGTGAAAAACTGTTTTTT.

The rearrangement uses TRBV2 and TRBJ2-5, with TRBD1 matching over 7 bases. The germline V gene has CDR1 SNHLY and CDR2 FYNNEI. There are 14 residues in the CDR3. V was pared by 6 bases and J by 2 bases, with 6 bases of the junction left unmatched. The CDR3 region has the DNA TGTGCCAGCAGGGCCCGACAGGGTCAAGAGACCCAGTACTTC. It encodes CASRARQGQETQYF.

The chain links TRBV15 to TRBJ1-4; D gene unclear. Germline V lookup: CDR1 LNHNV, CDR2 YYDKDF (reference sequence). CDR3 length equals 16 residues. V gave up 5 bases and J gave up 4 bases, with 17 bases separating them. The CDR3 coding sequence is TGTGCCACCAGCCCCCAGACCTTTCGACTTAATGAAAAACTGTTTTTT. Its protein product is CATSPQTFRLNEKLFF. The full variable domain, with the rest looked up from reference TRBV15 and TRBJ1-4, is DAMVIQNPRYQVTQFGKPVTLSCSQTLNHNVMYWYQQKSSQAPKLLFHYYDKDFNNEADTPDNFQSRRPNTSFCFLDIRSPGLGDTAMYLCATSPQTFRLNEKLFFGSGTQLSVL.

V gene TRBV5-1 combines with J gene TRBJ2-7, with 9 bases lining up with TRBD1. The V gene end was trimmed by 1 base and the J gene end by 4 bases; junction bases not matched to a gene: 9. CDR3 length equals 16 residues. Germline V lookup: CDR1 SGHRS, CDR2 YFSETQ. The CDR3 DNA reads as TGCGCCAGCAGCTTGCCCAGTTGGGACAGGGCGTACGAGCAGTACTTC. It translates to CASSLPSWDRAYEQYF.

This sequence joins TRBV4-2 and TRBJ1-1, with D maybe TRBD1 (6 bases). The germline V gene encodes CDR1 LGHNA and CDR2 YNFKEQ. There are 17 residues in the CDR3. Trimming removed 4 bases from V and 5 bases from J, with 23 bases in between. The CDR3 DNA reads as TGTGCCAGCAGCCCAAAGTGGGGGCAGGGAGGGGGTACTGAAGCTTTCTTT. Its protein product is CASSPKWGQGGGTEAFF.

J is TRBJ2-5 and V is TRBV6-2 or TRBV6-3; 9 bases match TRBD2. CDR3 length: 16 amino acids. Per the germline V gene, CDR1 is MNHEY and CDR2 is SVGEGT. After removal of 5 bases from V and 5 bases from J, the junction contained 12 bases not matched to a gene. The CDR3 here is CASSPGIAGVGETQYF. The CDR3 region has the DNA TGTGCCAGCAGTCCCGGGATAGCGGGAGTGGGTGAGACCCAGTACTTC.

The chain employs TRBV9 and TRBJ2-1; 11 bases agree with TRBD2. With V trimmed by 5 bases and J by 5 bases, 6 bases remained unmatched. This CDR3 has 15 residues. Germline lookup yields CDR1 SGDLS and CDR2 YYNGEE. Here the CDR3 DNA reads TGTGCCAGCAGTGGATCTAGCGGGGGGAACAATGAGCAGTTCTTC. It encodes CASSGSSGGNNEQFF.

This clone was seen only a few times. J is TRBJ1-6 and V is TRBV5-1; the D gene is possibly TRBD1 (6 bases). V dropped 3 bases and J dropped 0 bases, with 10 bases sitting between them. This CDR3 has 16 residues. Germline CDR1 SGHRS, CDR2 YFSETQ. CDR3 sequence (DNA): TGCGCCAGCAGCTCGGACAGTCGCTCCTATAATTCACCCCTCCACTTT. Residues: CASSSDSRSYNSPLHF.